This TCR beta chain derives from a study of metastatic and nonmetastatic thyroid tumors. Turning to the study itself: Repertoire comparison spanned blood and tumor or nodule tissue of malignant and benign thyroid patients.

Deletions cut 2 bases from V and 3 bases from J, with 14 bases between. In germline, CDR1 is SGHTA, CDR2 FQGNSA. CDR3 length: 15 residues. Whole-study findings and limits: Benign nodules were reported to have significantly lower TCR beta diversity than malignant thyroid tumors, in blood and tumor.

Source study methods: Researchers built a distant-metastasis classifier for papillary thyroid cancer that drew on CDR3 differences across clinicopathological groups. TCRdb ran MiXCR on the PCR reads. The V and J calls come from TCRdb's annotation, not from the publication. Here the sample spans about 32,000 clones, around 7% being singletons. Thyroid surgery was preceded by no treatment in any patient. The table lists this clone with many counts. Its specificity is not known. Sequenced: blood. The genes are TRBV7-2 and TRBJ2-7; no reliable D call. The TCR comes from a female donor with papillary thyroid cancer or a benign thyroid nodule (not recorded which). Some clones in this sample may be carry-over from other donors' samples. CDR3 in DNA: TGTGCCAGCAGCTTAATGGGGTCGGCGTACTACGAGCAGTACTTC. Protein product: CASSLMGSAYYEQYF.